These 32 T cell receptor beta chains originate from one sample sequenced in a study of cytomegalovirus exposure and HLA in healthy donors. Researchers ran the PCR with 60 Vbeta and 13 Jbeta primers. The data were produced by immunoSEQ multiplex PCR, yet TCRdb's version contains in-frame clones alone and is incomplete. The table records 100,000 to 120,000 clones, more than 75% of them present only once. Sequences were obtained from PBMCs. The origin of the receptors is a man aged 40-49 years in good health and CMV-seronegative.

V and J are TRBV10-3 and TRBJ2-1, with 7 bases fitting TRBD2. Germline-derived CDR1 and CDR2 are ENHRY and SYGVKD. CDR3 size: 13 residues. V trimming: 10 bases; J trimming: 5 bases; junction bases outside the gene matches: 8. CDR3 region: CATSPAGDNEQFF. For the CDR3, the DNA is TGTGCCACCTCCCCGGCGGGAGACAATGAGCAGTTCTTC.

The chain has TRBV4-2 and TRBJ1-5, with D possibly matching TRBD1 (5 bases). This CDR3 contains 18 residues. V gave up 4 bases and J gave up 3 bases, with 22 bases separating them. CDR1 LGHNA and CDR2 YNFKEQ come from the germline V gene. The CDR3 sequence is CASSPRSLQDRNNQPQHF. CDR3 in DNA: TGTGCCAGCAGCCCGAGATCGTTGCAAGACAGAAACAATCAGCCCCAGCATTTT.

The genes are TRBV7-9 and TRBJ2-2; D is unclear. The CDR3 is made up of 12 amino acids. The V end lost 5 bases, the J end lost 2 bases, and 3 bases lay between the germline ends. Germline loops: CDR1 SEHNR, CDR2 FQNEAQ (reference sequence). Here the CDR3 DNA reads TGTGCCAGCAGCCTAAACACCGGGGAGCTGTTTTTT. Protein product: CASSLNTGELFF.

This clone was observed a few times. The chain combines TRBV7-8 with TRBJ1-2, with TRBD1 matching 11 bases. V lost 5 bases and J lost 8; bases outside the gene matches: 7. The CDR3 runs 14 residues. Per germline, CDR1 SGHVS and CDR2 FQNEAQ. The CDR3 protein is CASSQGQGEGGYTF. CDR3 nucleotides: TGTGCCAGCAGCCAGGGACAGGGGGAGGGCGGCTACACCTTC.

This clone has only one observation. The rearrangement joins TRBV28 to TRBJ1-6, with no clear D. V lost 5 bases and J lost 0, with 8 bases in between. Germline CDR1 and CDR2: MDHEN and SYDVKM. The CDR3 runs 15 residues. The DNA for the CDR3 is TGTGCCAGCAGTGGGTCGGGCTCCTATAATTCACCCCTCCACTTT. This encodes CASSGSGSYNSPLHF.

This sequence joins TRBV30 and TRBJ2-1; no clear D. CDR1 and CDR2 (germline): GTSNPN, SVGIG (reference sequence). V lost 0 bases to trimming and J lost 5 bases, with 14 bases between them. This CDR3 comprises 15 residues. DNA of the CDR3: TGTGCCTGGAGTGTGGAGCGATCAAGCCACAATGAGCAGTTCTTC. It yields the protein CAWSVERSSHNEQFF.

This CDR3 is CASSFTSGEETQYF. CDR3 DNA: TGTGCCAGCAGCTTCACTAGCGGGGAAGAGACCCAGTACTTC. The chain employs TRBV11-2 and TRBJ2-5, with 10 bases matching TRBD2. Germline V gene lookup returns CDR1 SGHAT and CDR2 FQNNGV. After removal of 3 bases from V and 3 bases from J, the junction contained 1 base not matched to a gene. The CDR3 totals 14 residues.

V gene TRBV10-3 combines with J gene TRBJ2-7; 8 positions agree with TRBD1. The V and J ends lost 8 bases and 3 bases, in that order; junction bases with no gene match: 12. CDR3 length: 15 amino acids. The germline V gene has CDR1 ENHRY and CDR2 SYGVKD. CDR3 coding DNA: TGTGCCATCGGGGAAGGACAGGGTGGGAACTACGAGCAGTACTTC. This gives the protein CAIGEGQGGNYEQYF.

J is TRBJ2-5 and V is TRBV5-1; D remains unclear. V was trimmed by 3 bases and J by 4 bases, leaving 4 bases between them. This CDR3 has 11 amino acids. Germline CDR1 and CDR2: SGHRS and YFSETQ. In DNA, the CDR3 is TGCGCCAGCAGCTCAGGAGAGACCCAGTACTTC. It is translated as CASSSGETQYF.

The V call is TRBV30, the J call TRBJ1-5, with D perhaps matching TRBD1 (5 bases). From germline, CDR1 is GTSNPN and CDR2 SVGIG (reference sequence). This CDR3 is built from 13 residues. The V and J ends lost 1 base and 5 bases respectively, with 9 bases between them. CDR3 loop: CAWSGQGHQPQHF. CDR3 in DNA: TGTGCCTGGAGTGGCCAGGGCCATCAGCCCCAGCATTTT. The variable domain in full, with the rest retrieved from reference TRBV30 and TRBJ1-5, is SQTIHQWPATLVQPVGSPLSLECTVEGTSNPNLYWYRQAAGRGLQLLFYSVGIGQISSEVPQNLSASRPQDRQFILSSKKLLLSDSGFYLCAWSGQGHQPQHFGDGTRLSIL.

The J gene is TRBJ1-3, the V gene TRBV9, with a possible D match to TRBD1 (6 bases). This CDR3 comprises 15 residues. Germline V gene sequence: CDR1 SGDLS, CDR2 YYNGEE. V was clipped by 2 bases and J by 3 bases, with 12 bases between them. The CDR3 bases are TGTGCCAGCAGCGTTACAGGGTCGGGTGGAAACACCATATATTTT. Its translation: CASSVTGSGGNTIYF. Looking up the rest from reference TRBV9 and TRBJ1-3 gives the full variable domain: DSGVTQTPKHLITATGQRVTLRCSPRSGDLSVYWYQQSLDQGLQFLIQYYNGEERAKGNILERFSAQQFPDLHSELNLSSLELGDSALYFCASSVTGSGGNTIYFGEGSWLTVV.

A single count supports this clone. The rearrangement uses TRBV5-4 and TRBJ2-7; 11 positions agree with TRBD1. This CDR3 region has 15 residues. Germline loops: CDR1 SGHNT, CDR2 YYREEE (reference sequence). The V segment lost 0 bases and the J segment 3 bases; nucleotides outside the gene matches: 2. The CDR3 region has the DNA TGTGCCAGCAGCTTGGCTGGGACAGGGGGCTACGAGCAGTACTTC. This gives the protein CASSLAGTGGYEQYF.

This clone showed up just a few times. The gene calls are TRBV7-9 and TRBJ2-3; 14 bases line up with TRBD2. The V gene end was trimmed by 5 bases and the J gene end by 1 base; junction bases not matched to a gene: 5. This CDR3 has 17 amino acids. Germline CDR1 and CDR2: SEHNR and FQNEAQ (reference sequence). CDR3 nucleotide sequence: TGTGCCAGCAGCCGGACTAGCGGGGGGTTTGGCACAGATACGCAGTATTTT. It specifies CASSRTSGGFGTDTQYF.

The CDR3 protein is CASNRLSGGGEQYF. Here the CDR3 DNA reads TGTGCCAGCAACCGCCTTAGCGGGGGTGGGGAGCAGTACTTC. The rearrangement links TRBV6-5 to TRBJ2-7, with 9 positions matching TRBD2. CDR1 is MNHEY and CDR2 is SVGAGI in the germline V gene. V shed 7 bases and J 7 bases; nucleotides not matched to a gene: 11. The CDR3 extends over 14 amino acids.

The gene calls are TRBV29-1 and TRBJ2-3; unclear D gene. Trimming left V 7 bases short and J 3 bases short, with 8 bases between. Germline loops: CDR1 SQVTM, CDR2 ANQGSEA. There are 11 residues in the CDR3. CDR3 sequence: CSAGVTDTQYF. CDR3 bases: TGCAGCGCCGGAGTGACAGATACGCAGTATTTT.

The chain carries TRBV7-2 and TRBJ2-7, with 10 bases fitting TRBD2. V dropped 3 bases and J dropped 2; count of bases not matched to a gene: 4. In germline, CDR1 is SGHTA, CDR2 FQGNSA. The CDR3 totals 15 residues. The CDR3 DNA follows: TGTGCCAGCAGCTTGGGACTAGCGTCTGCCTACGAGCAGTACTTC. Encoded protein: CASSLGLASAYEQYF.

This clone was seen a single time. The genes are TRBV27 and TRBJ1-2; weak D call: TRBD1 (5 bases). There are 16 residues in the CDR3. Trimming cost V 4 bases and J 4 bases, with 19 bases left between them. Germline lookup yields CDR1 MNHEY and CDR2 SMNVEV (reference sequence). CDR3 DNA sequence: TGTGCCAGCAGTTCGACCGGGACTCCGAGGGGCTATGGCTACACCTTC. This translates into CASSSTGTPRGYGYTF.

V gene TRBV29-1 combines with J gene TRBJ1-2, with 7 bases fitting TRBD1. The germline V gene encodes CDR1 SQVTM and CDR2 ANQGSEA. V lost 7 bases and J lost 6; bases outside the gene matches: 8. This CDR3 comprises 12 residues. The CDR3 spells CSARGAPHGYTF. CDR3 DNA sequence: TGCAGCGCCAGGGGGGCACCTCATGGCTACACCTTC.

This chain links TRBV5-4 with TRBJ2-2; TRBD1 aligns across 9 bases. The CDR3 sequence is 16 residues long. Germline-derived CDR1 and CDR2 are SGHNT and YYREEE (reference sequence). The V and J ends lost 4 bases and 4 bases, in that order; junction bases with no gene match: 8. The CDR3 DNA follows: TGTGCCAGCAGCCCTCGGTGGACAGGGGCCACCGGGGAGCTGTTTTTT. Its translation: CASSPRWTGATGELFF. Supplemented by reference TRBV5-4 and TRBJ2-2, the full variable domain reads ETGVTQSPTHLIKTRGQQVTLRCSSQSGHNTVSWYQQALGQGPQFIFQYYREEENGRGNFPPRFSGLQFPNYSSELNVNALELDDSALYLCASSPRWTGATGELFFGEGSRLTVL.

The genes are TRBV15 and TRBJ1-6; weak D call: TRBD1 (6 bases). This CDR3 spans 15 amino acids. V gave up 0 bases and J gave up 8 bases, with 11 bases separating them. Germline CDR1 reads LNHNV; CDR2 reads YYDKDF (reference sequence). The CDR3 DNA sequence: TGTGCCACCAGCAGAGAGCGGGGGCGGGATTCACCCCTCCACTTT. It codes for CATSRERGRDSPLHF.

This clone was seen only a few times. The chain joins TRBV2 to TRBJ2-5; 7 bases are a match to TRBD2. The J segment lost 0 bases and the V segment lost 0 bases, leaving 1 base of the junction unmatched. The CDR3 covers 15 residues. The germline CDR1 and CDR2 sequences are SNHLY and FYNNEI. The chain's CDR3 is CASSEAGTNQETQYF. For the CDR3, the DNA is TGTGCCAGCAGTGAAGCGGGGACTAACCAAGAGACCCAGTACTTC.

This clone was seen only once. The chain combines TRBV7-9 with TRBJ1-2; weak D call: TRBD1 (6 bases). Trimming took off 3 bases at V and 6 bases at J, with 11 bases between the two ends. This CDR3 region has 13 residues. CDR1 and CDR2 (germline): SEHNR, FQNEAQ (reference sequence). The DNA for the CDR3 is TGTGCCAGCAGCTTTCCCAGGGACAATGGCTACACCTTC. Its protein product is CASSFPRDNGYTF.

The V call is TRBV5-1, the J call TRBJ1-6, with 7 bases aligning to TRBD1. Trimming cost V 4 bases and J 14 bases; bases outside gene matches: 12. There are 14 residues in the CDR3. The germline gives CDR1 SGHRS, CDR2 YFSETQ. The DNA for the CDR3 is TGCGCCAGCAGCGCCTCCCACACAGGGGACACCCTCCACTTT. Translating gives CASSASHTGDTLHF.

CDR3 loop: CASSAQGSNEQFF. CDR3 nucleotides: TGTGCCAGCAGTGCCCAGGGCAGTAATGAGCAGTTCTTC. V gene TRBV6-1 combines with J gene TRBJ2-1, with D possibly matching TRBD1 (5 bases). The CDR3 is 13 amino acids. V lost 4 bases and J 7 bases, leaving 11 bases between the germline ends. Looked up from germline, CDR1 is MNHNS and CDR2 is SASEGT.

The chain links TRBV7-7 to TRBJ2-2; D not certain. V was pared by 2 bases and J by 3 bases, with 7 bases between. Germline CDR1 and CDR2: SSHAT and FNYEAQ (reference sequence). The CDR3 covers 14 residues. CDR3 in amino acids: CASSLRRDTGELFF. CDR3 bases: TGTGCCAGCAGCTTACGTCGGGACACCGGGGAGCTGTTTTTT.

The sample holds one count of this clone. The chain has TRBV28 and TRBJ2-7; D perhaps matches TRBD2 (5 bases). In germline, CDR1 is MDHEN, CDR2 SYDVKM. The CDR3 has 14 residues. Trimming pared 7 bases from V and 0 bases from J, leaving 13 bases between. CDR3 coding DNA: TGTGCCAGCACCTACTCGGAGGCCTCCTACGAGCAGTACTTC. Its translation: CASTYSEASYEQYF.

The V call is TRBV7-2, the J call TRBJ2-7, with D unclear. This CDR3 has 16 amino acids. Germline CDR1 is SGHTA and CDR2 is FQGNSA. V gave up 1 base and J gave up 9 bases, with 22 bases separating them. This chain's CDR3 is CASSLESWSPSWVQYF. Written as DNA, the CDR3 is TGTGCCAGCAGCTTAGAGTCCTGGAGTCCATCATGGGTGCAGTACTTC.

The V call is TRBV29-1, the J call TRBJ2-7; 7 positions match TRBD1. The CDR3 spans 14 residues. V lost 3 bases, J lost 6 bases, and 11 bases stayed unmatched. Germline CDR1 reads SQVTM; CDR2 reads ANQGSEA. CDR3 nucleotide sequence: TGCAGCGTTGACGGGATGACAGGGATGGCCGAGCAGTACTTC. Protein product: CSVDGMTGMAEQYF.

This clone was seen a single time. The CDR3 loop reads CASSADMGGGNTIYF. Here the CDR3 DNA reads TGTGCCAGCAGCGCCGACATGGGGGGTGGAAACACCATATATTTT. The V and J genes are TRBV9 and TRBJ1-3; TRBD1 is a possible D gene (5 bases). The CDR3 sequence is 15 residues long. CDR1 is SGDLS, CDR2 YYNGEE, per germline. The V end was cut by 3 bases, the J end by 3 bases, with 13 bases between. Filled out from reference TRBV9 and TRBJ1-3, the complete variable domain reads DSGVTQTPKHLITATGQRVTLRCSPRSGDLSVYWYQQSLDQGLQFLIQYYNGEERAKGNILERFSAQQFPDLHSELNLSSLELGDSALYFCASSADMGGGNTIYFGEGSWLTVV.

This clone was recorded once. The chain employs TRBV10-3 and TRBJ1-5; tentatively, D is TRBD1 (5 bases). The CDR3 sequence is 13 residues long. Germline-derived CDR1 and CDR2 are ENHRY and SYGVKD. Trimming removed 4 bases from V and 1 base from J, with 5 bases in between. DNA of the CDR3: TGTGCCATCAGTGGACAGAGCAATCAGCCCCAGCATTTT. Its translation is CAISGQSNQPQHF.

This clone has just a few counts. The V call is TRBV14, the J call TRBJ1-2; 7 bases are shared with TRBD1. V gave up 6 bases and J gave up 6 bases; unmatched junction bases: 7. The CDR3 totals 13 residues. CDR1 and CDR2 from the germline V gene are SGHDN and FVKESK. CDR3 region: CASSQLDRDGYTF. In DNA, the CDR3 is TGTGCCAGCAGTCAACTTGACAGGGATGGCTACACCTTC.

This rearrangement joins TRBV7-8 to TRBJ1-6; D not certain. Germline V CDR1 and CDR2: SGHVS, FQNEAQ. Between the trimmed V and J ends, which lost 0 bases and 10 bases, there was a span of 13 bases. The CDR3 runs to 15 residues. This CDR3 is CASSLAEQSPSPLHF. The CDR3 DNA follows: TGTGCCAGCAGCTTAGCGGAACAGTCACCCTCACCCCTCCACTTT. The variable domain in full, with the rest retrieved from reference TRBV7-8 and TRBJ1-6, is GAGVSQSPRYKVAKRGQDVALRCDPISGHVSLFWYQQALGQGPEFLTYFQNEAQLDKSGLPSDRFFAERPEGSVSTLKIQRTQQEDSAVYLCASSLAEQSPSPLHFGNGTRLTVT.